A selection of T cell receptor beta chains follows, all from one sample in a study of CD8+CD57+ T cells in acquired aplastic anemia. One entry per CDR3 protein results from TCRdb running MiXCR on the reads. The data show 350,000 to 450,000 distinct CDR3 sequences, 65% to 80% seen once. The sequencing sample was made of sorted CD4+, CD8+, or CD8+CD57+ T cells (not recorded which) from PBMCs. The receptor set was obtained from a human donor in good health, serving as a control. Both conserved end residues are part of each CDR3. Each record gives: V gene, clone size, CDR3 protein. Clone size appears in some rows only: once, few, many, or a class for an expanded clone.

V gene: TRBV7-2
clone size: once
CDR3 protein: CASNDPGTYEQYF

V gene: TRBV4-3
clone size: few
CDR3 protein: CASSGPRGDAAYEQYF

V gene: TRBV20-1
clone size: -
CDR3 protein: CSAREQGARTQYF

V gene: TRBV19
clone size: -
CDR3 protein: CASSWRDPYVQYF

V gene: TRBV9
clone size: many
CDR3 protein: CASSTTGEVGNQPQHF

V gene: TRBV2
clone size: few
CDR3 protein: CASSVRRTGVTYEQYF

V gene: TRBV15
clone size: few
CDR3 protein: CATSNGGGFGFYEQYF

V gene: TRBV19
clone size: once
CDR3 protein: CASTRQGYQAQHF

V gene: TRBV20-1
clone size: -
CDR3 protein: CSASHGGTEAFF

V gene: TRBV15
clone size: -
CDR3 protein: CATSRTGTSSYEQYF

V gene: TRBV24-1
clone size: -
CDR3 protein: CATNKTIAGNEQSF

V gene: TRBV12-3/TRBV12-4
clone size: -
CDR3 protein: CASTNSTDTQYF

V gene: TRBV20-1
clone size: -
CDR3 protein: CSAGGQGANADTQYF